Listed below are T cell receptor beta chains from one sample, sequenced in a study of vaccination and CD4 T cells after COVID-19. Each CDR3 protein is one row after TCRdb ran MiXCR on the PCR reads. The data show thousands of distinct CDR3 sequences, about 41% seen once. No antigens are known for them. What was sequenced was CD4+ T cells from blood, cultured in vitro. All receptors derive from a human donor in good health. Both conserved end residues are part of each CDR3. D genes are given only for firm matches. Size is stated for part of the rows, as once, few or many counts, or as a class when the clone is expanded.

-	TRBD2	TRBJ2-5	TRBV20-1	CSASRLAVRGTQYF	TGCAGTGCCAGCCGACTAGCGGTCCGGGGGACCCAGTACTTC
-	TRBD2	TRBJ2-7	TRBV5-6	CASSLAGLAAYEQYF	TGTGCCAGCAGCTTGGCCGGACTAGCGGCCTACGAGCAGTACTTC
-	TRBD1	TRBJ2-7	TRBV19	CASSGTGAVNIFYEQYF	TGTGCCAGTAGTGGGACAGGGGCTGTCAACATCTTCTACGAGCAGTACTTC
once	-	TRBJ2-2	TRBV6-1	CATRQSTGELFF	TGTGCCACCCGACAGAGCACCGGGGAGCTGTTTTTT
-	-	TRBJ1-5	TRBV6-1	CASSEGSPQHF	TGTGCCAGCAGTGAAGGCTCGCCCCAGCATTTT
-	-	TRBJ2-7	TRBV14	CASSQNLKGSHEQYF	TGTGCCAGCAGCCAAAATCTGAAGGGGTCCCACGAGCAGTACTTC
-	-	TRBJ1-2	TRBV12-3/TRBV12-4	CASSPALGTRDYGYTF	TGTGCCAGCAGTCCCGCCTTAGGGACGCGGGACTATGGCTACACCTTC
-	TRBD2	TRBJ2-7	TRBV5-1	CASSPRLAGAGEQYF	TGCGCCAGCAGCCCACGTCTAGCGGGAGCAGGCGAGCAGTACTTC
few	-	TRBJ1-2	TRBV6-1	CASSETDNYGYTF	TGTGCCAGCAGCGAGACAGATAACTATGGCTACACCTTC
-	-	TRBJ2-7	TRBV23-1	CASSGGDPYEQYF	TGCGCCAGCAGTGGAGGGGACCCCTACGAGCAGTACTTC
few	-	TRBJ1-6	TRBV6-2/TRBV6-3	CASRTGRQASSYNSPLHF	TGTGCCAGCAGGACGGGACGCCAAGCCAGCTCCTATAATTCACCCCTCCACTTT
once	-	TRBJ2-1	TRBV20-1	CSARGVEGGALNEQFF	TGCAGTGCTAGAGGGGTTGAGGGCGGGGCGTTAAATGAGCAGTTCTTC
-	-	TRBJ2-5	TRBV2	CASSETPGDQETQYF	TGTGCCAGCAGTGAGACGCCAGGGGACCAAGAGACCCAGTACTTC
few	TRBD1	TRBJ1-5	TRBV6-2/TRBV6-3	CASSYPLGQGAPSQPQHF	TGTGCCAGCAGTTACCCCCTGGGGCAGGGGGCGCCGAGTCAGCCCCAGCATTTT
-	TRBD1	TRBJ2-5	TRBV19	CASSMDRLPETQYF	TGTGCCAGTAGTATGGACAGGCTCCCCGAGACCCAGTACTTC
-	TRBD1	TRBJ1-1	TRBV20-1	CSAREYGLGQGTEAFF	TGCAGTGCTAGAGAATACGGGCTCGGACAGGGGACCGAAGCTTTCTTT
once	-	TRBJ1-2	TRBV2	CASSENGGGYTF	TGTGCCAGCAGTGAAAACGGGGGGGGCTACACCTTC
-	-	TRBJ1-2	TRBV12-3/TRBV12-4	CASTAGSGSAYGYTF	TGTGCCAGCACCGCCGGGTCAGGGTCTGCCTATGGCTACACCTTC
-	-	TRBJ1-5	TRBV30	CAWSVKGIGGNQPQHF	TGTGCCTGGAGTGTGAAGGGGATAGGGGGGAATCAGCCCCAGCATTTT
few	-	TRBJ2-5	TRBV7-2	CASSLRGVQETQYF	TGTGCCAGCAGCTTGAGGGGGGTCCAAGAGACCCAGTACTTC
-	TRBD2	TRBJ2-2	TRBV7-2	CASRFAGGPPGELFF	TGTGCCAGCAGGTTCGCGGGGGGGCCACCCGGGGAGCTGTTTTTT
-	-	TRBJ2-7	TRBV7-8	CASSQIVGGEQYF	TGTGCCAGCAGCCAAATTGTGGGTGGTGAGCAGTACTTC
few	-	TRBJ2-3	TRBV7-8	CASSYVPGGTDTQYF	TGTGCCAGCAGCTACGTCCCGGGGGGCACAGATACGCAGTATTTT
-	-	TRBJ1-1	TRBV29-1	CSAQAGKAFF	TGCAGCGCGCAGGCGGGGAAAGCTTTCTTT
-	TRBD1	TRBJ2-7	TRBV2	CASSETGAYEQYF	TGTGCCAGCAGTGAGACAGGGGCATACGAGCAGTACTTC
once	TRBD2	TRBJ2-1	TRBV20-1	CSARRLAGGPTYNEQFF	TGCAGTGCTAGACGGCTAGCGGGAGGGCCCACCTACAATGAGCAGTTCTTC
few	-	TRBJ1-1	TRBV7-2	CASSFSWKNTEAFF	TGTGCCAGCAGCTTTTCCTGGAAGAACACTGAAGCTTTCTTT
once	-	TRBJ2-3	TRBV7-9	CASSLGGGAADTQYF	TGTGCCAGCAGCTTAGGAGGCGGGGCGGCGGATACGCAGTATTTT
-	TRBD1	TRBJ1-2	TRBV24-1	CAVRDRDRGYTF	TGTGCCGTGCGGGACAGGGATCGTGGCTACACCTTC
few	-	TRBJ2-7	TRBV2	CASSDGTGLGEQYF	TGTGCCAGCAGTGACGGAACAGGTCTAGGGGAGCAGTACTTC
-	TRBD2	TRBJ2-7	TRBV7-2	CASSLWEGAYEQYF	TGTGCCAGCAGCTTATGGGAGGGTGCCTACGAGCAGTACTTC
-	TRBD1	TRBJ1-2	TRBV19	CATSDRLGYGYTF	TGTGCCACCTCGGACAGGTTAGGGTATGGCTACACCTTC
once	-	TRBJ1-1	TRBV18	CASSPPGTANTEAFF	TGTGCCAGCTCACCACCAGGGACCGCGAACACTGAAGCTTTCTTT